Only a few counts were recorded for the clone carrying this TCR beta chain. This record comes from a study of blood T cells in healthy people across ages. Primers used in a second PCR of about 7 to 12 cycles were a sample-barcoded 5' primer and a J-beta primer mix. Every cDNA was tagged by a template-switch adaptor with 12 random nucleotides. TCRdb re-analysed the 5' RACE reads in MiXCR, keeping a single row per CDR3 protein. The sample comprises nearly 800,000 distinct CDR3 sequences, more than 20% of which are singletons, and more than 3% rests with the top ten. These data also featured in a second study, about T cells of mothers and their children. This second study notes: Whether pairs are related or unrelated, thymic selection shapes their TCR recombination output in much the same way. Slightly, though not significantly, more overlap was seen in related than in unrelated mother-child pairs.

Sequenced sample: blood. This clonotype was sampled from a boy younger than 18 in good health.

This CDR3 is CASSFGRIRDEKLFF. CDR3 coding DNA: TGTGCCAGCAGCTTTGGCCGAATAAGGGATGAAAAACTGTTTTTT. This sequence joins TRBV7-9 and TRBJ1-4; D remains ambiguous. CDR1 and CDR2 from the germline V gene are SEHNR and FQNEAQ (reference sequence). V lost 3 bases and J 6 bases, leaving 14 bases between the germline ends. The CDR3 spans 15 residues.